A single sample is the source of the 16 T cell receptor beta chains below, sequenced in a study of blood T cell repertoires in COVID-19. Measured with immunoSEQ multiplex PCR; TCRdb has only the in-frame clones, and not every one. This sample has around 250,000 clones, with approximately 87% found just once. The sample was peripheral blood. All receptors derive from a man aged 55 to 70 who had recovered from COVID-19.

J is TRBJ2-3 and V is TRBV5-1; D remains ambiguous. CDR3 size: 14 residues. The V end was cut by 5 bases, the J end by 2 bases, with 12 bases between. Germline V lookup: CDR1 SGHRS, CDR2 YFSETQ. CDR3 DNA: TGCGCCAGCAGTGGCGGCGCCTACACAGATACGCAGTATTTT. It specifies CASSGGAYTDTQYF.

V and J are TRBV18 and TRBJ1-4; D gene uncertain. The length of the CDR3 is 16 residues. Trimming shortened V by 3 bases and J by 5 bases, and 16 bases separated the two germline ends. Looked up from germline, CDR1 is KGHSH and CDR2 is LQKENI. In DNA form, the CDR3 reads TGTGCCAGCTCACCTTCGAGGAAAAACACGAATGAAAAACTGTTTTTT. It specifies CASSPSRKNTNEKLFF.

This clone was detected a few times. In the same sample, other DNA sequences code for this CDR3. The chain uses TRBV7-9 and TRBJ2-7, with D possibly TRBD1 on 5 matching bases. This CDR3 has 12 amino acids. Trimming left V 2 bases short and J 4 bases short, with 6 bases between. Germline V gene data show CDR1 as SEHNR and CDR2 as FQNEAQ (reference sequence). The CDR3 DNA reads TGTGCCAGCAGCTTACAGGGTTACGAGCAGTACTTC. Residues: CASSLQGYEQYF.

Turning to this clone: The sample carries other DNA sequences with the same CDR3. This sequence joins TRBV6-5 and TRBJ2-1; 10 bases agree with TRBD2. CDR3 size: 14 residues. CDR1 is MNHEY, CDR2 SVGAGI, per germline. Trimming cost V 5 bases and J 4 bases; bases outside gene matches: 2. Written as DNA, the CDR3 is TGTGCCAGCAGTCTAGCGGGGGATTACAATGAGCAGTTCTTC. Residues: CASSLAGDYNEQFF.

This sequence joins TRBV19 and TRBJ2-2, with TRBD2 as a possible D gene (5 bases). This CDR3 contains 15 residues. The germline V gene encodes CDR1 LNHDA and CDR2 SQIVND (reference sequence). V gave up 1 base and J gave up 6 bases, with 12 bases separating them. The DNA for the CDR3 is TGTGCCAGTAGTATAGCCGCGAGGGCGCCCGGGGAGCTGTTTTTT. It specifies CASSIAARAPGELFF. Combining the CDR3 with reference TRBV19 and TRBJ2-2 gives the whole variable domain DGGITQSPKYLFRKEGQNVTLSCEQNLNHDAMYWYRQDPGQGLRLIYYSQIVNDFQKGDIAEGYSVSREKKESFPLTVTSAQKNPTAFYLCASSIAARAPGELFFGEGSRLTVL.

V usage is TRBV11-2 and J usage is TRBJ2-7; TRBD2 matches 8 bases. Germline V gene lookup returns CDR1 SGHAT and CDR2 FQNNGV. The CDR3 extends over 16 amino acids. J was trimmed by 2 bases and V by 1 base; bases with no gene match: 7. The CDR3 nucleotides are TGTGCCAGCAGCTTAGCCGCGGGAGGCTATCCCTACGAGCAGTACTTC. The encoded protein is CASSLAAGGYPYEQYF.

Written as DNA, the CDR3 is TGTGCCACTAAGACCCCCGCGGGCAGGGGTTCTGGGGCCAACGTCCTGACTTTC. This sequence encodes CATKTPAGRGSGANVLTF. V gene TRBV19 combines with J gene TRBJ2-6; TRBD1 might be the D (6 bases). Germline CDR1 is LNHDA and CDR2 is SQIVND (reference sequence). This CDR3 region has 18 residues. With 10 bases removed from V and 1 base from J, the gap between germline ends came to 23 bases.

The V gene is TRBV23-1, the J gene TRBJ1-5, with a tentative D call TRBD1 (5 bases). TRBV23-1 is reported as an ORF; its role is uncertain. Trimming stripped 4 bases from V and 0 bases from J, with 25 bases between. The CDR3 totals 20 residues. This CDR3 reads CASSPYHRTSKGHSNQPQHF. CDR3 sequence (DNA): TGCGCCAGCAGTCCTTACCACAGGACGTCAAAGGGGCATAGCAATCAGCCCCAGCATTTT.

On this clone: Additional DNA sequences in this sample encode the identical CDR3. The genes are TRBV2 and TRBJ2-3; 8 nucleotides line up with TRBD2. This CDR3 is 14 amino acids long. In germline, CDR1 is SNHLY, CDR2 FYNNEI. V lost 7 bases and J lost 5; bases outside the gene matches: 8. CDR3: CASTPGLGGDTQYF. CDR3 DNA sequence: TGTGCCAGCACCCCGGGACTAGGGGGAGATACGCAGTATTTT.

This clone was observed once. This chain connects TRBV5-1 to TRBJ2-1, with TRBD2 matching over 10 bases. J lost 5 bases, V lost 6 bases, and 5 bases had no gene match. CDR1 is SGHRS, CDR2 YFSETQ, per germline. The CDR3 length is 14 residues. The CDR3 loop reads CASNRLAGDNEQFF. The CDR3 DNA follows: TGCGCCAGCAACCGACTAGCGGGTGACAATGAGCAGTTCTTC.

The gene calls are TRBV6-6 and TRBJ2-7; 10 bases fit TRBD1. Unmatched junction bases numbered 4, after V lost 6 bases and J lost 2 bases. Germline-derived CDR1 and CDR2 are MNHNY and SVGAGI (reference sequence). The CDR3 loop spans 14 amino acids. CDR3 protein: CASSQGQGTYEQYF. The CDR3 nucleotides are TGTGCCAGCAGCCAGGGACAGGGGACCTACGAGCAGTACTTC.

This rearrangement joins TRBV3-1 (or the pseudogene TRBV3-2) to TRBJ2-1, with 12 bases lining up with TRBD2. Germline V gene sequence: CDR1 LGHDT, CDR2 YNNKEL (reference sequence). The CDR3 contains 15 residues. J lost 4 bases, V lost 6 bases, and 4 bases had no gene match. Written as DNA, the CDR3 is TGTGCCAGCAGATCTCTAGCGGGAGGGTACAATGAGCAGTTCTTC. Encoded protein: CASRSLAGGYNEQFF.

The rearrangement joins TRBV3-1 (or the pseudogene TRBV3-2) to TRBJ2-5, with 8 bases fitting TRBD2. The CDR3 sequence is 18 residues long. J lost 1 base, V lost 7 bases, and 17 bases had no gene match. CDR1 and CDR2 (germline): LGHDT, YNNKEL (reference sequence). The CDR3 spells CASTSSDLAGPTQETQYF. CDR3 DNA sequence: TGTGCCAGCACCTCCTCGGACCTAGCGGGTCCTACCCAAGAGACCCAGTACTTC.

This clone was found once. This chain uses TRBV6-4 with TRBJ1-2; D remains ambiguous. Germline V CDR1 and CDR2: MRHNA, SNTAGT. V was clipped by 5 bases and J by 6 bases, with 7 bases between them. The CDR3 has 11 amino acids. Written as DNA, the CDR3 is TGTGCCAGCAGTAATGTAGATGGCTACACCTTC. Encoded protein: CASSNVDGYTF.

The chain joins TRBV5-4 to TRBJ2-2; 9 nucleotides match TRBD1. Losses at the gene ends were 4 bases for V and 9 bases for J; bases not matched to a gene: 4. Germline CDR1 is SGHNT and CDR2 is YYREEE (reference sequence). CDR3 size: 13 residues. The CDR3 region has the DNA TGTGCCAGCAGCGACAGGGGGTTGCGGGAGCTGTTTTTT. Translated: CASSDRGLRELFF.

This clone was recorded a few times. The chain carries TRBV7-9 and TRBJ2-7; TRBD2 is a possible D gene (6 bases). The CDR3 is 13 residues long. Germline lookup yields CDR1 SEHNR and CDR2 FQNEAQ (reference sequence). V gave up 4 bases and J gave up 4 bases, with 11 bases separating them. The CDR3: CASSSGSGYEQYF. DNA for the CDR3: TGTGCCAGCAGCTCAGGGAGCGGGTACGAGCAGTACTTC.